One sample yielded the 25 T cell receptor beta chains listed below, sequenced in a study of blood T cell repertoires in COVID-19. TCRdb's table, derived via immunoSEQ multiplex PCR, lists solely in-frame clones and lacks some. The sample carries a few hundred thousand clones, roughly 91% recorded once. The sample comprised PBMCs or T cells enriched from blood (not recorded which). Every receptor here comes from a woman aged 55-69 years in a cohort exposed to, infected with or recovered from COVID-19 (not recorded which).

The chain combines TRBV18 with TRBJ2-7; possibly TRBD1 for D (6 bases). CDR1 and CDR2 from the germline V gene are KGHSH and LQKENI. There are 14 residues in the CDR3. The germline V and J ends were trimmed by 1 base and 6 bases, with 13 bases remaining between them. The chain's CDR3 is CASSPQKTGFEQYF. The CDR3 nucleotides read TGTGCCAGCTCACCACAGAAAACAGGGTTCGAGCAGTACTTC.

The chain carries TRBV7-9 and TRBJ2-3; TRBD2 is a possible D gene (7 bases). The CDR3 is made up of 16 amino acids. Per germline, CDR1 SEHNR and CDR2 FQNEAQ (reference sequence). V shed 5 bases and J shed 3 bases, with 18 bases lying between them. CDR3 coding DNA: TGTGCCAGCAGCCTCAAGACAGGCGGGGGTACAGATACGCAGTATTTT. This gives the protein CASSLKTGGGTDTQYF.

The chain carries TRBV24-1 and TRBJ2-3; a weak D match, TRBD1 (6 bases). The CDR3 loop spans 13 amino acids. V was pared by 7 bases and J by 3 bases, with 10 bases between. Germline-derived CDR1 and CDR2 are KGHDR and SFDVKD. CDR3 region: CATRQGATDTQYF. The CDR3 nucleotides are TGTGCCACCAGACAGGGTGCGACAGATACGCAGTATTTT.

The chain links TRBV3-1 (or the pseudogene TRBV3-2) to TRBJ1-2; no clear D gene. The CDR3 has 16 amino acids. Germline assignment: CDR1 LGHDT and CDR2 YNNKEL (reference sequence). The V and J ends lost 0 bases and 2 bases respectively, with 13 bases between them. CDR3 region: CASSQELRSANYGYTF. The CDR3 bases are TGTGCCAGCAGCCAAGAACTTCGGTCAGCGAACTATGGCTACACCTTC.

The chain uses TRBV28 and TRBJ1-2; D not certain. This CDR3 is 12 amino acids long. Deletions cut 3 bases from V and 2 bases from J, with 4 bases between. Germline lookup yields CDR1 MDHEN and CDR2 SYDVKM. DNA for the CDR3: TGTGCCAGCAGTTTTCAGAACTATGGCTACACCTTC. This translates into CASSFQNYGYTF.

CDR3 residues: CASSPSDRGSYNEQFF. The CDR3 DNA follows: TGTGCCAGCAGCCCATCCGACAGGGGCTCCTACAATGAGCAGTTCTTC. This sequence joins TRBV7-3 and TRBJ2-1; 8 bases map to TRBD1. Trimming at V came to 5 bases and at J to 0 bases, leaving 6 bases not matched to a gene. The CDR3 runs to 16 residues. Germline V gene lookup returns CDR1 SGHTA and CDR2 FQGTGA.

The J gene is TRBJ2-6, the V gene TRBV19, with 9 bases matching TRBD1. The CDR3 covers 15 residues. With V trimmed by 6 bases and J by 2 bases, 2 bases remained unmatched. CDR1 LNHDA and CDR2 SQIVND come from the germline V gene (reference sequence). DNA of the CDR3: TGTGCCAGTAGCACAGGGGGCCCTGGGGCCAACGTCCTGACTTTC. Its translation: CASSTGGPGANVLTF.

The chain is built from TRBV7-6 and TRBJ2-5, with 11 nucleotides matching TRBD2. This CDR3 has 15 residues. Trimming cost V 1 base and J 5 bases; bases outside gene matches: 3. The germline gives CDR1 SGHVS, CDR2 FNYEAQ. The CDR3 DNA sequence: TGTGCCAGCAGCTTAGAACCTAGCGGGAGGGAGACCCAGTACTTC. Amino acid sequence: CASSLEPSGRETQYF.

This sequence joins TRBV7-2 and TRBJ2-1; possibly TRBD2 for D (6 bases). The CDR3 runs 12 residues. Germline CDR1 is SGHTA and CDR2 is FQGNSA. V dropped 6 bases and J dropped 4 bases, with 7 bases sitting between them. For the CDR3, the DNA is TGTGCCAGCAGGGGGGGTTACAATGAGCAGTTCTTC. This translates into CASRGGYNEQFF.

CDR3: CAWSVQSPSGEKLFF. The CDR3 DNA reads as TGTGCCTGGAGTGTCCAGTCCCCCTCAGGGGAAAAACTGTTTTTT. The chain combines TRBV30 with TRBJ1-4, with D perhaps matching TRBD1 (5 bases). The germline V gene encodes CDR1 GTSNPN and CDR2 SVGIG (reference sequence). The CDR3 length is 15 residues. Trimming shortened V by 0 bases and J by 8 bases, and 16 bases separated the two germline ends.

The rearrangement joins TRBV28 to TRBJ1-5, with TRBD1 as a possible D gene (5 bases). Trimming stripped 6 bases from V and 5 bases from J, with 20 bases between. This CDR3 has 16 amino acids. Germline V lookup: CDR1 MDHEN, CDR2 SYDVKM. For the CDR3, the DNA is TGTGCCAGCAGGTTAGCGTCTGGAGGGGAGCATCAGCCCCAGCATTTT. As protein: CASRLASGGEHQPQHF.

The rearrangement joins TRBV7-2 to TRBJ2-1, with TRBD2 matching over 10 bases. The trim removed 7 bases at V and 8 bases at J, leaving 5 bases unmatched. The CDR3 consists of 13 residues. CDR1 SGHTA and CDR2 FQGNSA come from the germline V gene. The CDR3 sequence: CASNLAGVHEQFF. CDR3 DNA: TGTGCCAGCAATCTAGCGGGAGTGCATGAGCAGTTCTTC.

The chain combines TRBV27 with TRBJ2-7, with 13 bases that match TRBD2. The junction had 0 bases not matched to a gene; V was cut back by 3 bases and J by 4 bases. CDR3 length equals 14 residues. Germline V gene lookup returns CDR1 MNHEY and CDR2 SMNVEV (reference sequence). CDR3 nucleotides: TGTGCCAGCAGTTTGACTAGCGGGAGGTACGAGCAGTACTTC. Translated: CASSLTSGRYEQYF.

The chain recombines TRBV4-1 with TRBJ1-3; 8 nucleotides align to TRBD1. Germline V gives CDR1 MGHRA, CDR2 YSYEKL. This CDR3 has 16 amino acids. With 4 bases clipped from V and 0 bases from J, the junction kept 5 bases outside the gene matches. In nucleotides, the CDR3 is TGCGCCAGCAGCCGGGGGACAGGACCCTCTGGAAACACCATATATTTT. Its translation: CASSRGTGPSGNTIYF.

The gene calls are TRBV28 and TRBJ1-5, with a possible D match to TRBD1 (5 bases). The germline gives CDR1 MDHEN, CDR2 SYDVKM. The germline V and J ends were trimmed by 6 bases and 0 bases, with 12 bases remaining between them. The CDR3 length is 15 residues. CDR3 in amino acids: CASSPGDSSNQPQHF. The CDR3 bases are TGTGCCAGCAGCCCAGGAGACAGTAGCAATCAGCCCCAGCATTTT. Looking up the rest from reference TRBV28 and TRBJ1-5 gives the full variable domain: DVKVTQSSRYLVKRTGEKVFLECVQDMDHENMFWYRQDPGLGLRLIYFSYDVKMKEKGDIPEGYSVSREKKERFSLILESASTNQTSMYLCASSPGDSSNQPQHFGDGTRLSIL.

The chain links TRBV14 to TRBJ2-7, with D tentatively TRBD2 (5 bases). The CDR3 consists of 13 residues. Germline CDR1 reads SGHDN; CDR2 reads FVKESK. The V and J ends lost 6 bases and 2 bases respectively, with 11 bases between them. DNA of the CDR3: TGTGCCAGCAGTCCGACTACGCCCTACGAGCAGTACTTC. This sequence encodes CASSPTTPYEQYF.

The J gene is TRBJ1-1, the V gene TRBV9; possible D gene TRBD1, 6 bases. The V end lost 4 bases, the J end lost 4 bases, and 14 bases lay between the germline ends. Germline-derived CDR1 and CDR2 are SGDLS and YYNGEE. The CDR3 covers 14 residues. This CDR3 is CASSPRGSRTEAFF. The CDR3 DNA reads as TGTGCCAGCAGCCCTAGGGGGAGTCGCACTGAAGCTTTCTTT.

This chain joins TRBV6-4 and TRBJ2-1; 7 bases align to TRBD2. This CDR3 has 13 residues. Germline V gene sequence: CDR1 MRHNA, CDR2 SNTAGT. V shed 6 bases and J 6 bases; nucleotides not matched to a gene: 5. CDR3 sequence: CASRDTSANEQFF. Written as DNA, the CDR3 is TGTGCCAGCAGAGATACTAGCGCCAATGAGCAGTTCTTC.

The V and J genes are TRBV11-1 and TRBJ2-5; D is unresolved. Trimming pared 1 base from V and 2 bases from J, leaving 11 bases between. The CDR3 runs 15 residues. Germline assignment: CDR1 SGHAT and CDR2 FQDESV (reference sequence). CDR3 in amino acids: CASSLVAVSQETQYF. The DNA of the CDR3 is TGTGCCAGCAGCTTAGTCGCAGTGTCACAAGAGACCCAGTACTTC. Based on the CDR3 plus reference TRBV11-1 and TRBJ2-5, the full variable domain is EAEVAQSPRYKITEKSQAVAFWCDPISGHATLYWYRQILGQGPELLVQFQDESVVDDSQLPKDRFSAERLKGVDSTLKIQPAELGDSAMYLCASSLVAVSQETQYFGPGTRLLVL.

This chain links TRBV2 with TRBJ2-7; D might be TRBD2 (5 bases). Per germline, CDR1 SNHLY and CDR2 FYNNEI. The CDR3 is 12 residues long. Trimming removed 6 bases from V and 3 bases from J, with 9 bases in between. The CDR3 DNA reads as TGTGCCAGCAGCCGACTAAACTACGAGCAGTACTTC. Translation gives CASSRLNYEQYF.

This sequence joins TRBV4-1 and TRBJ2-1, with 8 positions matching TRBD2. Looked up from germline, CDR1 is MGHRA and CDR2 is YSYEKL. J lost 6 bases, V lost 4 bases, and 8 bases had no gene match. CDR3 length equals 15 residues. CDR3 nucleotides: TGCGCCAGCAGCCGCGGACTAGCAGATTCCAATGAGCAGTTCTTC. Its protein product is CASSRGLADSNEQFF.

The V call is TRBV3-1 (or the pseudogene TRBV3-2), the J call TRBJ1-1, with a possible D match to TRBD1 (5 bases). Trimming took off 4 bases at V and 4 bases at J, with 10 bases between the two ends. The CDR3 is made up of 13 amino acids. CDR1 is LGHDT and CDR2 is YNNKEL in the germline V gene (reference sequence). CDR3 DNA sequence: TGTGCCAGCAGCCGTACAGGTCTCACTGAAGCTTTCTTT. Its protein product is CASSRTGLTEAFF.

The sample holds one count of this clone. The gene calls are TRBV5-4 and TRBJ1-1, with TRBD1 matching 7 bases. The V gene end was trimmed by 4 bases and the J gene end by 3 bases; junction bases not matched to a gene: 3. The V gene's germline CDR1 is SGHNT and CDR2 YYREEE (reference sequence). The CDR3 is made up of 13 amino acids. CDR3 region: CASSAGQHTEAFF. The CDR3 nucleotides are TGTGCCAGCAGCGCGGGACAGCACACTGAAGCTTTCTTT.

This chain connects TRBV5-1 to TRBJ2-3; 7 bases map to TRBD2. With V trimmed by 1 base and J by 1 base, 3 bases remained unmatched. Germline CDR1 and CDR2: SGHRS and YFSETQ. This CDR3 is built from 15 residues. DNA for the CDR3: TGCGCCAGCAGCTTGTTCACTAGCGGCACAGATACGCAGTATTTT. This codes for CASSLFTSGTDTQYF.

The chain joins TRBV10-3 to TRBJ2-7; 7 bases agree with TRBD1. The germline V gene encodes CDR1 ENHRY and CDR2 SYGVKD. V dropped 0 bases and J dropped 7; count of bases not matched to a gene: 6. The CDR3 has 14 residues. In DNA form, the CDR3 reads TGTGCCATCAGTGAGTCGACAGGGCAGGAAGAGCAGTACTTC. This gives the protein CAISESTGQEEQYF.